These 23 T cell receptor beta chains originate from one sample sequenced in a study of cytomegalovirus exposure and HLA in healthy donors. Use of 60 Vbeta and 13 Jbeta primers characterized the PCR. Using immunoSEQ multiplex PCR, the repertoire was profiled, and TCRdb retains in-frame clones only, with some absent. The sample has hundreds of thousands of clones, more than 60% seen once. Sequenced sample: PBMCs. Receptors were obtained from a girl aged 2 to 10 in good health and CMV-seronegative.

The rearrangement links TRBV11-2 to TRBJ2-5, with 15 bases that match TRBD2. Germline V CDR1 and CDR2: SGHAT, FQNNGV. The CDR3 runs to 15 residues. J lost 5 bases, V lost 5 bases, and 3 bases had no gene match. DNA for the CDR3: TGTGCCAGCAGCCTGGGACTAGCGGGAGGCGAGACCCAGTACTTC. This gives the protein CASSLGLAGGETQYF. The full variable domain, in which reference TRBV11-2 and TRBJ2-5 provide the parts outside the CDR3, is EAGVAQSPRYKIIEKRQSVAFWCNPISGHATLYWYQQILGQGPKLLIQFQNNGVVDDSQLPKDRFSAERLKGVDSTLKIQPAKLEDSAVYLCASSLGLAGGETQYFGPGTRLLVL.

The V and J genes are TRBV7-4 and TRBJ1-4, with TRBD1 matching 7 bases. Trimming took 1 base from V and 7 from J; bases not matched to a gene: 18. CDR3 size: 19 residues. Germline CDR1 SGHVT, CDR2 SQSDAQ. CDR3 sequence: CASSLVAVMGQPLSEKLFF. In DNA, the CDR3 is TGTGCCAGCAGCTTAGTGGCTGTTATGGGACAGCCCCTTTCTGAAAAACTGTTTTTT.

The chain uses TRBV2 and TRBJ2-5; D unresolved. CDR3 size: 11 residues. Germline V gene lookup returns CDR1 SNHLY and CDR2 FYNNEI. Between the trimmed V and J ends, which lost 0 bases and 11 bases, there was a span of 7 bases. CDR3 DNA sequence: TGTGCCAGCAGTGAAGCACCTAAACAGTACTTC. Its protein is CASSEAPKQYF.

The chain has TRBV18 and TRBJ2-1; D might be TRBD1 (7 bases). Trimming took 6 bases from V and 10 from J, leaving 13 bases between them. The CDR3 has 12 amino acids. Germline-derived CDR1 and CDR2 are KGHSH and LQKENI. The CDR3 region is CASSSQGGEQFF. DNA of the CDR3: TGTGCCAGCTCGTCCCAGGGGGGAGAGCAGTTCTTC.

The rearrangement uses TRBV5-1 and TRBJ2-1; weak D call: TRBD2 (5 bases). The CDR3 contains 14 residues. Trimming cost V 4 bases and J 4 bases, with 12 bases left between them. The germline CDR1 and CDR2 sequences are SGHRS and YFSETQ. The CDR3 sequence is CASSLTRIYNEQFF. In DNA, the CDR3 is TGCGCCAGCAGCCTAACTAGGATTTACAATGAGCAGTTCTTC.

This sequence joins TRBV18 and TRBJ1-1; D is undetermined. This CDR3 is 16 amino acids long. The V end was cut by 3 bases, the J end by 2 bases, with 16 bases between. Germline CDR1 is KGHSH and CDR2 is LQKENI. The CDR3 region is CASSPKTGAINTEAFF. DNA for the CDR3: TGTGCCAGCTCACCCAAAACCGGAGCAATTAACACTGAAGCTTTCTTT.

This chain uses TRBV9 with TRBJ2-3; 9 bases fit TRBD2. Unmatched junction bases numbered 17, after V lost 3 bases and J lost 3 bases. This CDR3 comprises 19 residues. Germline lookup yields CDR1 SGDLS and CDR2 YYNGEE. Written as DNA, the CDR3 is TGTGCCAGCAGCGGAGGCCCCTCGGCGGGGGGGTCGACGACAGATACGCAGTATTTT. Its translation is CASSGGPSAGGSTTDTQYF.

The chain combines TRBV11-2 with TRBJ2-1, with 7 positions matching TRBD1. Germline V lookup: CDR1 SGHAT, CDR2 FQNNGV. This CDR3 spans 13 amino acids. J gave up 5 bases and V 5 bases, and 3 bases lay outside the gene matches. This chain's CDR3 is CASSTGQHNEQFF. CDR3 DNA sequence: TGTGCCAGCAGCACGGGACAGCACAATGAGCAGTTCTTC.

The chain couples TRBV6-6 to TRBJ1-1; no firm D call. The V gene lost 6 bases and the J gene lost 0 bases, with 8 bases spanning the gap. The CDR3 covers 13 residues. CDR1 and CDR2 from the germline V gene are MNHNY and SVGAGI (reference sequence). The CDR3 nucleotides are TGTGCCAGCAGCGTTAGAATGAACACTGAAGCTTTCTTT. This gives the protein CASSVRMNTEAFF.

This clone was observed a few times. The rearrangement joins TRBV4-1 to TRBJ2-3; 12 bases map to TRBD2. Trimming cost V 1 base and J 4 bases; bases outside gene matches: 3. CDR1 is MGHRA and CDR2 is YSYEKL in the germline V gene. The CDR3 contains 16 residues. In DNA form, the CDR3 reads TGCGCCAGCAGCCAAGGGCTAGCGGGGGGGGCAGATACGCAGTATTTT. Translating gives CASSQGLAGGADTQYF.

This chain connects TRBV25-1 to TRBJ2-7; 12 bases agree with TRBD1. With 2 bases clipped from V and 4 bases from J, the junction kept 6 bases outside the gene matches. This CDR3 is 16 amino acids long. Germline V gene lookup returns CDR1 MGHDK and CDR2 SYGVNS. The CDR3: CASSEQGQGAIYEQYF. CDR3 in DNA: TGTGCCAGCAGTGAACAGGGACAGGGGGCAATTTACGAGCAGTACTTC.

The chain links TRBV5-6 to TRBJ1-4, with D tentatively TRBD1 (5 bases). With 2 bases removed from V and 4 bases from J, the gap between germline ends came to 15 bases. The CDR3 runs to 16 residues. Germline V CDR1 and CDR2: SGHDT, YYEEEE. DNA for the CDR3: TGTGCCAGCAGCTTCAATTCCGGGACTGTTAATGAAAAACTGTTTTTT. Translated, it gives CASSFNSGTVNEKLFF.

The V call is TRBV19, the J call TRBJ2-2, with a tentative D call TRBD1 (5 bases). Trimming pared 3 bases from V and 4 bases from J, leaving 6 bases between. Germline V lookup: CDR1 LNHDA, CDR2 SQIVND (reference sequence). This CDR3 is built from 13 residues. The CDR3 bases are TGTGCCAGTAGTATCAGGGTCACCGGGGAGCTGTTTTTT. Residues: CASSIRVTGELFF.

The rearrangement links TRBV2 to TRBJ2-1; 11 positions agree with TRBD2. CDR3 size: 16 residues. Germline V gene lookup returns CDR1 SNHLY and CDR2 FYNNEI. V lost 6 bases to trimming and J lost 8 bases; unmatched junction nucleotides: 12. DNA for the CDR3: TGTGCCAGCAGAAGGCAGATAGCGGGAGGGATCGATGAGCAGTTCTTC. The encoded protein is CASRRQIAGGIDEQFF.

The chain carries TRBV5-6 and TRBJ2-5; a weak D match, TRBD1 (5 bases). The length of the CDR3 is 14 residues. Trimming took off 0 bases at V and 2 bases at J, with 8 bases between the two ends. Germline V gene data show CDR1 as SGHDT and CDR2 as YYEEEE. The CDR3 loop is CASSLGGAQETQYF. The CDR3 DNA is TGTGCCAGCAGCTTGGGTGGGGCACAAGAGACCCAGTACTTC.

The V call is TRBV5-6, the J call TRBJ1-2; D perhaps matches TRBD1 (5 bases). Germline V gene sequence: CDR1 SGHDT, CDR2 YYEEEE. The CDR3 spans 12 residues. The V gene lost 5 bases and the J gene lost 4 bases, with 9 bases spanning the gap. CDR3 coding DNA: TGTGCCAGCAGTTCCGACAGCTATGGCTACACCTTC. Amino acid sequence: CASSSDSYGYTF.

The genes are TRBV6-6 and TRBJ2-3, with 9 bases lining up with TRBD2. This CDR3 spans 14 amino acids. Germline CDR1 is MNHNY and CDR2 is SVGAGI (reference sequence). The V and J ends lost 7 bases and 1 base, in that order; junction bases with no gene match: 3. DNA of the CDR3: TGTGCCAGCACTGGCGGGGGGGGCACAGATACGCAGTATTTT. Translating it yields CASTGGGGTDTQYF.

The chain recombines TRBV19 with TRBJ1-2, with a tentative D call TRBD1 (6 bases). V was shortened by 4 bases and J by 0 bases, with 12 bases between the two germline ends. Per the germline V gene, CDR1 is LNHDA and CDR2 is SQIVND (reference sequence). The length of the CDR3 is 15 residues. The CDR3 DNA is TGTGCCAGTAGTACCGGACAGTTAGCTAACTATGGCTACACCTTC. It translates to CASSTGQLANYGYTF.

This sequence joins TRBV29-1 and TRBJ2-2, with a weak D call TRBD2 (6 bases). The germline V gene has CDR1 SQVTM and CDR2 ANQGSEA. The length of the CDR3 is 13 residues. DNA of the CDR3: TGCATCTGGGGGACTGGTAACACCGGGGAGCTGTTTTTT. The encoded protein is CIWGTGNTGELFF.

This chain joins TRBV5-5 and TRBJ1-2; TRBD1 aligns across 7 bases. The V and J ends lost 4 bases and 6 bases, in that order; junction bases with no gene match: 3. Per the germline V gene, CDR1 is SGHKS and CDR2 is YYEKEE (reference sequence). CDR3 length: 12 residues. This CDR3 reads CASSAQGNGYTF. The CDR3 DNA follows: TGTGCCAGCAGCGCACAGGGGAATGGCTACACCTTC.

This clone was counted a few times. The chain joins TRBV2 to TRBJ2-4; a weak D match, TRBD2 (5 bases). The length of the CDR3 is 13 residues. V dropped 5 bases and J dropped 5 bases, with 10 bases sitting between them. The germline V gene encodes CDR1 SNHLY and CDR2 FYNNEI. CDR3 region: CASSSSGENIQYF. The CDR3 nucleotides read TGTGCCAGCAGTTCCAGCGGAGAAAACATTCAGTACTTC.

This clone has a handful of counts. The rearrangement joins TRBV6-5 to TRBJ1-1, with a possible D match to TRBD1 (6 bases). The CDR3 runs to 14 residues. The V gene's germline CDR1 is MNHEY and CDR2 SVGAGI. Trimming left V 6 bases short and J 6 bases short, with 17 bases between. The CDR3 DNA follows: TGTGCCAGCAGGCCCTTAGGGGGGGTGGCTGAAGCTTTCTTT. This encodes CASRPLGGVAEAFF.

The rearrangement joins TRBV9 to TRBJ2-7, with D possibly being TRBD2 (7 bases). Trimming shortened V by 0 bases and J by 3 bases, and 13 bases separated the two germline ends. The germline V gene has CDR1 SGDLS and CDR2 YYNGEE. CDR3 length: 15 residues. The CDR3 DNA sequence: TGTGCCAGCAGCGTAGGAGAGGGGGACTACTACGAGCAGTACTTC. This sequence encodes CASSVGEGDYYEQYF.